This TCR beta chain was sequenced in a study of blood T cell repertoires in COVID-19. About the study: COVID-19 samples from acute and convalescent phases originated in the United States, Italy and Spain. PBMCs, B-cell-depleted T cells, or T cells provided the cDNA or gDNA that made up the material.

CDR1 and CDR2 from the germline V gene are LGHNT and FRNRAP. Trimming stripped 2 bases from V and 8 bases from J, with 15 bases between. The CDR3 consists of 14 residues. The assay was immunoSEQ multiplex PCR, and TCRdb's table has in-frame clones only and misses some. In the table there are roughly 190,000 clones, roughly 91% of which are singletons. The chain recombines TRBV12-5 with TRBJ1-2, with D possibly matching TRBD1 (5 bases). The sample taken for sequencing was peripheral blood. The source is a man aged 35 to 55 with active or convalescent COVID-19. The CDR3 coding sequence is TGTGCTAGTGGTTTGCTAACAGGAGGGTCGGGCTACACCTTC. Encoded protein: CASGLLTGGSGYTF.